This TCR beta chain was found in a study of regulatory T cells in long-lasting Graves disease. Notes on the study in general: Persistent disease favored TRBV28, TRBJ1-2 and TRBJ2-5.

As for this clonotype: Antigen specificity is unknown.

Arm-PCR of CDR3 regions with iRepertoire HTBI primers generated TCR beta libraries. One entry per CDR3 protein results from TCRdb running MiXCR on the multiplex PCR reads. The sample has about 300,000 distinct CDR3 sequences, under 25% seen once; the top ten hold about 56%. Per germline, CDR1 SQVTM and CDR2 ANQGSEA. Trimming left V 5 bases short and J 0 bases short, with 8 bases between. The CDR3 totals 12 residues. Time point: persistent/refractory GD, antithyroid drugs over 5 years with positive TRAb. The TCR library was made from RNA that had been extracted from PBMCs in TRIzol. The source is a female donor with Graves disease. The chain couples TRBV29-1 to TRBJ2-7; unclear D gene. The sample consisted of peripheral blood mononuclear cells (PBMCs), taken when the disease was refractory, from a patient treated with antithyroid drugs. The CDR3 loop reads CSVTESSYEQYF. In DNA, the CDR3 is TGCAGCGTTACTGAGAGCTCCTACGAGCAGTACTTC.